The 24 T cell receptor beta chains below were found in one sample sequenced in a study of type 1 and type 2 diabetes patients. PCR was run on genomic DNA. A primer set of 30 forward and 13 reverse primers amplified the CDR3. One entry per CDR3 protein results from TCRdb running MiXCR on the multiplex PCR reads. The sample records around 300,000 distinct CDR3 sequences, more than 45% being singletons. The sample was peripheral blood mononuclear cells (PBMCs). Receptors were obtained from a man between 18 and 29 years old with type 2 diabetes.

The J gene is TRBJ2-3, the V gene TRBV20-1, with TRBD1 as a possible D gene (5 bases). This CDR3 region has 14 residues. Trimming took 6 bases from V and 2 from J, leaving 15 bases between them. The germline V gene has CDR1 DFQATT and CDR2 SNEGSKA (reference sequence). The CDR3 reads CSALRQGFTDTQYF. The CDR3 coding sequence is TGCAGTGCCCTCCGCCAGGGATTCACAGATACGCAGTATTTT.

This sequence joins TRBV28 and TRBJ1-1; D unclear. CDR3 length equals 12 residues. CDR1 is MDHEN and CDR2 is SYDVKM in the germline V gene. The V end lost 5 bases, the J end lost 5 bases, and 9 bases lay between the germline ends. For the CDR3, the DNA is TGTGCCAGCAGTAGTCCCGGGACTGAAGCTTTCTTT. The encoded protein is CASSSPGTEAFF.

The chain recombines TRBV18 with TRBJ2-3; 11 positions match TRBD2. The CDR3 totals 17 residues. Germline CDR1 is KGHSH and CDR2 is LQKENI. Unmatched junction bases numbered 7, after V lost 3 bases and J lost 2 bases. This CDR3 is CASSPPTTSGDTDTQYF. Written as DNA, the CDR3 is TGTGCCAGCTCACCCCCCACGACTAGCGGGGACACAGATACGCAGTATTTT.

This clonotype was picked up many times. The V gene is TRBV25-1, the J gene TRBJ2-7, with TRBD1 matching over 7 bases. V shed 3 bases, J shed 3 bases, and the junction held 8 bases outside the gene matches. This CDR3 spans 15 amino acids. Germline loops: CDR1 MGHDK, CDR2 SYGVNS. CDR3 region: CASSDPRDSLYEQYF. CDR3 nucleotides: TGTGCCAGCAGTGACCCCAGGGACAGCCTCTACGAGCAGTACTTC.

V usage is TRBV12-3 or TRBV12-4 and J usage is TRBJ1-6; tentative D call: TRBD1 (6 bases). The V end was cut by 5 bases, the J end by 5 bases, with 19 bases between. The CDR3 totals 17 residues. The CDR3 loop is CASSPTGAGINNSPLHF. CDR3 in DNA: TGTGCCAGCAGTCCAACGGGGGCGGGTATTAATAATTCACCCCTCCACTTT.

This clonotype was recorded many times. The chain couples TRBV9 to TRBJ2-6; D is possibly TRBD1 (7 bases). The V end lost 4 bases, the J end lost 4 bases, and 18 bases lay between the germline ends. Germline-derived CDR1 and CDR2 are SGDLS and YYNGEE. The CDR3 is 17 amino acids. The CDR3 DNA follows: TGTGCCAGCAGCCTATATTCAGGGGGAGGAGGGGCCAACGTCCTGACTTTC. Protein: CASSLYSGGGGANVLTF.

This clonotype came up a few times. The CDR3 nucleotides are TGCGCCAGCAGCCAACCCCCAGGGCTCGAGCAGTACTTC. Amino acid sequence: CASSQPPGLEQYF. V usage is TRBV4-3 and J usage is TRBJ2-7; a possible D gene is TRBD1 (5 bases). V was clipped by 2 bases and J by 6 bases, with 11 bases between them. Germline assignment: CDR1 LGHNA and CDR2 YSLEER. The CDR3 length is 13 residues.

This clonotype was detected ten times or more. This chain connects TRBV25-1 to TRBJ1-2; maybe TRBD1 (6 bases). The CDR3 extends over 16 amino acids. Trimming removed 5 bases at V and 0 bases at J, with 16 bases between. Per the germline V gene, CDR1 is MGHDK and CDR2 is SYGVNS. In DNA, the CDR3 is TGTGCCAGCAGTATGGGACACCAGTCAGCTAACTATGGCTACACCTTC. Amino acid sequence: CASSMGHQSANYGYTF.

The chain is built from TRBV4-2 and TRBJ2-5, with D possibly matching TRBD1 (5 bases). The V end was cut by 1 base, the J end by 5 bases, with 11 bases between. The CDR3 consists of 14 residues. CDR1 is LGHNA and CDR2 is YNFKEQ in the germline V gene. As DNA, the CDR3 is TGTGCCAGCAGCCAAGGGCAGGGTAGGGAGACCCAGTACTTC. Protein: CASSQGQGRETQYF.

This clonotype was found a few times. The rearrangement uses TRBV7-2 and TRBJ1-2; possibly TRBD1 for D (5 bases). V was trimmed by 4 bases and J by 4 bases, leaving 13 bases between them. Germline lookup yields CDR1 SGHTA and CDR2 FQGNSA. There are 14 residues in the CDR3. CDR3: CASSYPQGVYGYTF. DNA for the CDR3: TGTGCCAGCAGCTATCCTCAGGGCGTCTATGGCTACACCTTC.

The chain employs TRBV19 and TRBJ2-1; 8 bases fit TRBD2. The CDR3 totals 16 residues. V gave up 5 bases and J gave up 1 base; unmatched junction bases: 7. Germline CDR1 reads LNHDA; CDR2 reads SQIVND (reference sequence). The CDR3 DNA reads TGTGCCAGTAGTGGCGTCGGGGGGGATTCCTACAATGAGCAGTTCTTC. Encoded protein: CASSGVGGDSYNEQFF.

This clonotype was recorded once. The chain uses TRBV7-2 and TRBJ2-1; TRBD2 might be the D (7 bases). The V gene lost 2 bases and the J gene lost 4 bases, with 21 bases spanning the gap. The CDR3 is made up of 18 amino acids. Germline lookup yields CDR1 SGHTA and CDR2 FQGNSA. The CDR3 sequence: CASSLNRGRGGLYNEQFF. In DNA, the CDR3 is TGTGCCAGCAGCTTAAACCGAGGGAGGGGGGGCCTTTACAATGAGCAGTTCTTC.

The chain links TRBV6-5 to TRBJ1-3; no definite D call. The length of the CDR3 is 14 residues. Germline V gene data show CDR1 as MNHEY and CDR2 as SVGAGI. Trimming shortened V by 4 bases and J by 0 bases, and 7 bases separated the two germline ends. The CDR3 DNA is TGTGCCAGCAGTTCTGTGGGCTCTGGAAACACCATATATTTT. Translation gives CASSSVGSGNTIYF.

This clonotype has more than one count but fewer than ten. The chain couples TRBV6-5 to TRBJ2-2; D ambiguous. Germline V CDR1 and CDR2: MNHEY, SVGAGI. V lost 2 bases, J lost 7 bases, and 14 bases lay in between. CDR3 length equals 15 residues. In nucleotides, the CDR3 is TGTGCCAGCAGTTACGAACCAGCAGGCATCGGGGAGCTGTTTTTT. It specifies CASSYEPAGIGELFF.

This chain uses TRBV28 with TRBJ2-1; 9 nucleotides line up with TRBD1. The CDR3 contains 15 residues. V was pared by 5 bases and J by 2 bases, with 4 bases of the junction left unmatched. The germline V gene has CDR1 MDHEN and CDR2 SYDVKM. CDR3 region: CASSGQGFTYNEQFF. CDR3 nucleotides: TGTGCCAGCAGTGGACAGGGGTTCACCTACAATGAGCAGTTCTTC.

V gene TRBV5-1 combines with J gene TRBJ1-1; D not resolved. CDR3 length: 15 amino acids. The V end was cut by 0 bases, the J end by 1 base, with 10 bases between. Germline CDR1 reads SGHRS; CDR2 reads YFSETQ. CDR3 in amino acids: CASSLAGIWNTEAFF. The CDR3 nucleotides are TGCGCCAGCAGCTTGGCGGGCATATGGAACACTGAAGCTTTCTTT.

The chain is built from TRBV6-6 and TRBJ2-7; unclear D gene. The CDR3 extends over 11 amino acids. V lost 3 bases, J lost 6 bases, and 6 bases lay in between. Germline V lookup: CDR1 MNHNY, CDR2 SVGAGI (reference sequence). The DNA for the CDR3 is TGTGCCAGCAGTTATTTATCCGAGCAGTACTTC. It is translated as CASSYLSEQYF.

This chain uses TRBV12-3 or TRBV12-4 with TRBJ1-2, with TRBD1 matching over 8 bases. The length of the CDR3 is 11 residues. Unmatched junction bases numbered 0, after V lost 0 bases and J lost 12 bases. The CDR3 DNA is TGTGCCAGCAGTTTAGCCAGGGGGCACACCTTC. This encodes CASSLARGHTF.

There are a few counts of this clonotype. The rearrangement links TRBV4-2 to TRBJ2-7; D is ambiguous. The CDR3 runs 16 residues. Germline CDR1 reads LGHNA; CDR2 reads YNFKEQ. The V gene lost 5 bases and the J gene lost 2 bases, with 19 bases spanning the gap. The DNA for the CDR3 is TGTGCCAGCAGCGGCTTAGGTTTCTCTACCACCTACGAGCAGTACTTC. It is translated as CASSGLGFSTTYEQYF.

This clonotype was counted only a few times. The J gene is TRBJ2-7, the V gene TRBV20-1; a possible D gene is TRBD1 (5 bases). V was shortened by 3 bases and J by 2 bases, with 17 bases between the two germline ends. This CDR3 has 15 residues. Germline loops: CDR1 DFQATT, CDR2 SNEGSKA (reference sequence). Here the CDR3 reads CSASGASASPYEQYF. Here the CDR3 DNA reads TGCAGTGCTAGTGGGGCATCCGCAAGTCCCTACGAGCAGTACTTC.

The chain uses TRBV29-1 and TRBJ2-1; D is perhaps TRBD1 (5 bases). V lost 3 bases and J lost 7, with 13 bases in between. This CDR3 is built from 13 residues. The germline V gene has CDR1 SQVTM and CDR2 ANQGSEA. The CDR3 loop is CSVEGQGWNEQFF. The CDR3 region has the DNA TGCAGCGTTGAGGGGCAGGGTTGGAATGAGCAGTTCTTC.

To note about this clonotype: One junction end disagrees with the germline gene, perhaps due to a read error. The chain joins TRBV7-8 to TRBJ2-2; TRBD1 aligns across 12 bases. Germline assignment: CDR1 SGHVS and CDR2 FQNEAQ. The CDR3 runs 16 residues. As DNA, the CDR3 is TGTGCCAGCAGCAAAGGGACAGGGGGCCTCACCGGGGAGCTGTCTTTT. Residues: CASSKGTGGLTGELSF.

The chain joins TRBV7-2 to TRBJ2-2; 7 positions match TRBD2. CDR3 length: 16 residues. V lost 2 bases to trimming and J lost 5 bases; unmatched junction nucleotides: 8. Germline V CDR1 and CDR2: SGHTA, FQGNSA. For the CDR3, the DNA is TGTGCCAGCAGCTTATATCAGGGCGGGGGTACCGGGGAGCTGTTTTTT. Its translation: CASSLYQGGGTGELFF.

The chain links TRBV9 to TRBJ2-1; 9 bases are a match to TRBD1. Germline values: CDR1 SGDLS, CDR2 YYNGEE. The CDR3 has 16 amino acids. Germline trimming cut 0 bases from V and 5 bases from J; bases unmatched to any gene: 6. CDR3 in DNA: TGTGCCAGCAGCGTAGGTGGACAGGGGACCCACAATGAGCAGTTCTTC. Residues: CASSVGGQGTHNEQFF.